Listed below are T cell receptor beta chains from one sample, sequenced in a study of blood T cell repertoires in COVID-19. TCRdb keeps only in-frame clones here, not all; method: immunoSEQ multiplex PCR. This sample has 190,000 or so clones; 80% to 90% occur once, and the top ten carry about 9%. Sequencing was carried out using PBMCs or T cells enriched from blood (not recorded which). Receptor source: a man aged 35 to 55 who had recovered from COVID-19. Each CDR3 is given with its conserved first and last residue. The order of the fields is D gene, J gene, CDR3 length, V gene, clone size, CDR3 protein, CDR3 DNA. A D gene is named only where the DNA matches it firmly. Only some rows state a clone size, as once, few, many or a class for expanded clones.

D: NA
J: TRBJ2-7
length: 13
V: TRBV27
size: NA
CDR3: CASSFNRNREQYF
DNA: TGTGCCAGCAGTTTTAACAGGAATCGCGAGCAGTACTTC

D: TRBD1
J: TRBJ2-7
length: 13
V: TRBV29-1
size: once
CDR3: CSVEWDSAYEQYF
DNA: TGCAGCGTTGAATGGGACAGTGCCTACGAGCAGTACTTC

D: NA
J: TRBJ2-2
length: 15
V: TRBV30
size: few
CDR3: CASTPQGVDTGELFF
DNA: TGTGCCTCCACCCCACAGGGAGTAGACACCGGGGAGCTGTTTTTT

D: NA
J: TRBJ1-1
length: 14
V: TRBV9
size: NA
CDR3: CASSAGTQNTEAFF
DNA: TGTGCCAGCAGCGCCGGGACACAGAACACTGAAGCTTTCTTT

D: TRBD2
J: TRBJ2-1
length: 14
V: TRBV18
size: once
CDR3: CASSTVAGGDEQFF
DNA: TGTGCCAGTTCTACCGTAGCGGGCGGCGATGAGCAGTTCTTC

D: NA
J: TRBJ1-2
length: 14
V: TRBV6-5
size: NA
CDR3: CASSYKQGNYGYTF
DNA: TGTGCCAGCAGTTACAAACAGGGTAACTATGGCTACACCTTC

D: NA
J: TRBJ1-1
length: 15
V: TRBV10-1
size: NA
CDR3: CASSESKGDYTEAFF
DNA: TGCGCCAGCAGTGAGTCCAAAGGGGACTACACTGAAGCTTTCTTT

D: NA
J: TRBJ2-2
length: 14
V: TRBV9
size: NA
CDR3: CASSVEDFIGELFF
DNA: TGTGCCAGCAGCGTAGAAGACTTCATTGGGGAGCTGTTTTTT

D: TRBD2
J: TRBJ2-2
length: 17
V: TRBV7-9
size: NA
CDR3: CASSISGGDRHTGELFF
DNA: TGTGCCAGCAGCATTAGCGGGGGGGATCGTCACACCGGGGAGCTGTTTTTT

D: TRBD1
J: TRBJ2-1
length: 16
V: TRBV7-9
size: NA
CDR3: CASSLRHPGQGNEQFF
DNA: TGTGCCAGCAGCTTACGCCATCCGGGACAGGGGAATGAGCAGTTCTTC

D: NA
J: TRBJ1-4
length: 13
V: TRBV3-1/TRBV3-2
size: NA
CDR3: CASSSGTRGKLFF
DNA: TGTGCCAGCTCAAGCGGTACCCGGGGGAAACTGTTTTTT

D: TRBD1
J: TRBJ1-3
length: 14
V: TRBV9
size: NA
CDR3: CASSTRTGGNTIYF
DNA: TGTGCCAGCAGCACCCGGACAGGGGGAAACACCATATATTTT

D: TRBD1
J: TRBJ2-7
length: 15
V: TRBV11-2
size: few
CDR3: CASSHTDRGSHEQYF
DNA: TGTGCCAGCAGCCACACTGACAGGGGATCCCACGAGCAGTACTTC

D: NA
J: TRBJ2-5
length: 13
V: TRBV13
size: NA
CDR3: CASSLINRETQYF
DNA: TGTGCCAGCAGCTTAATAAATCGAGAGACCCAGTACTTC

D: NA
J: TRBJ1-5
length: 13
V: TRBV4-1
size: once
CDR3: CASSHREDQPQHF
DNA: TGCGCCAGCAGCCACAGGGAAGATCAGCCCCAGCATTTT

D: NA
J: TRBJ2-5
length: 14
V: TRBV7-9
size: NA
CDR3: CASSLSGNRETQYF
DNA: TGTGCCAGCAGCTTGTCAGGGAATCGAGAGACCCAGTACTTC

D: TRBD1
J: TRBJ2-1
length: 14
V: TRBV18
size: NA
CDR3: CASSPGQTYNEQFF
DNA: TGTGCCAGCTCACCGGGACAGACTTACAATGAGCAGTTCTTC

D: TRBD1
J: TRBJ2-1
length: 14
V: TRBV7-3
size: NA
CDR3: CASSFGTGYYEQFF
DNA: TGTGCCAGCAGCTTTGGGACAGGGTACTATGAGCAGTTCTTC

D: NA
J: TRBJ1-2
length: 13
V: TRBV10-3
size: few
CDR3: CATSAGTDYGYTF
DNA: TGTGCCACCTCCGCAGGGACTGACTATGGCTACACCTTC

D: NA
J: TRBJ2-1
length: 11
V: TRBV21-1
size: NA
CDR3: CASSAGQEQFF
DNA: TGTGCCAGCAGCGCCGGACAGGAGCAGTTCTTC

D: TRBD2
J: TRBJ2-1
length: 16
V: TRBV14
size: NA
CDR3: CASSQWRERMDNEQFF
DNA: TGTGCCAGCAGCCAATGGCGGGAGCGTATGGACAATGAGCAGTTCTTC

D: NA
J: TRBJ1-2
length: 12
V: TRBV3-1/TRBV3-2
size: few
CDR3: CASSQTGWGYTF
DNA: TGTGCCAGCAGCCAAACCGGGTGGGGCTACACCTTC

D: NA
J: TRBJ2-2
length: 15
V: TRBV15
size: once
CDR3: CATSARRGDTGELFF
DNA: TGTGCCACCAGCGCCCGGAGGGGTGACACCGGGGAGCTGTTTTTT

D: TRBD1
J: TRBJ2-7
length: 15
V: TRBV6-2/TRBV6-3
size: NA
CDR3: CASSTDRSYSYEQYF
DNA: TGTGCCAGCAGCACGGACAGGTCCTACTCCTACGAGCAGTACTTC

D: NA
J: TRBJ1-2
length: 13
V: TRBV5-1
size: NA
CDR3: CASSPLNNYGYTF
DNA: TGCGCCAGCAGCCCGCTAAATAACTATGGCTACACCTTC

D: NA
J: TRBJ1-2
length: 13
V: TRBV2
size: NA
CDR3: CASMAQVNYGYTF
DNA: TGTGCCAGCATGGCGCAGGTAAACTATGGCTACACCTTC

D: TRBD1
J: TRBJ2-1
length: 14
V: TRBV5-1
size: NA
CDR3: CASSLRQGNNEQFF
DNA: TGCGCCAGCAGCTTGAGACAGGGGAACAATGAGCAGTTCTTC

D: TRBD1
J: TRBJ1-1
length: 13
V: TRBV9
size: many
CDR3: CASSAQGGTEAFF
DNA: TGTGCCAGCAGCGCACAGGGGGGCACTGAAGCTTTCTTT

D: NA
J: TRBJ1-1
length: 13
V: TRBV18
size: NA
CDR3: CASSPTRDTEAFF
DNA: TGTGCCAGCTCACCAACACGGGACACTGAAGCTTTCTTT

D: TRBD2
J: TRBJ2-3
length: 16
V: TRBV7-3
size: NA
CDR3: CASSFLAGGLSDTQYF
DNA: TGTGCCAGCAGCTTTCTAGCGGGAGGTCTATCGGATACGCAGTATTTT

D: NA
J: TRBJ1-2
length: 16
V: TRBV19
size: few
CDR3: CASSPAVAITLYGYTF
DNA: TGTGCCAGTAGCCCCGCAGTAGCTATCACTCTCTATGGCTACACCTTC

D: NA
J: TRBJ1-1
length: 14
V: TRBV7-9
size: NA
CDR3: CASSPQLRNTEAFF
DNA: TGTGCCAGCAGCCCCCAACTCCGGAACACTGAAGCTTTCTTT

D: NA
J: TRBJ2-6
length: 16
V: TRBV19
size: few
CDR3: CASSIRAASGANVLTF
DNA: TGTGCCAGTAGTATCAGGGCAGCCTCTGGGGCCAACGTCCTGACTTTC

D: NA
J: TRBJ1-2
length: 15
V: TRBV6-5
size: many
CDR3: CASSYSQGVSGGYTF
DNA: TGTGCCAGCAGTTACTCGCAGGGTGTGTCTGGTGGCTACACCTTC

D: NA
J: TRBJ2-7
length: 14
V: TRBV5-1
size: NA
CDR3: CASSLVRTDSKQYF
DNA: TGCGCCAGCAGCTTGGTCCGGACAGATAGTAAGCAGTACTTC

D: NA
J: TRBJ1-5
length: 14
V: TRBV19
size: NA
CDR3: CASSIEVSGQPQHF
DNA: TGTGCCAGTAGTATAGAGGTCAGCGGGCAGCCCCAGCATTTT

D: NA
J: TRBJ1-5
length: 12
V: TRBV7-2
size: NA
CDR3: CASSPYNQPQHF
DNA: TGTGCCAGCAGCCCTTACAATCAGCCCCAGCATTTT

D: TRBD1
J: TRBJ2-7
length: 13
V: TRBV12-3/TRBV12-4
size: NA
CDR3: CATSDRGVVEQYF
DNA: TGTGCCACCTCGGACAGGGGGGTGGTCGAGCAGTACTTC

D: TRBD2
J: TRBJ2-5
length: 18
V: TRBV5-4
size: NA
CDR3: CASSGTLAGGSYQETQYF
DNA: TGTGCCAGCAGCGGAACACTAGCGGGGGGGTCCTACCAAGAGACCCAGTACTTC

D: TRBD2
J: TRBJ2-3
length: 16
V: TRBV5-1
size: once
CDR3: CASSSGLAGVKDTQYF
DNA: TGCGCCAGCAGCTCGGGACTAGCGGGAGTGAAAGATACGCAGTATTTT

D: NA
J: TRBJ2-1
length: 11
V: TRBV28
size: NA
CDR3: CAAPGGNEQFF
DNA: TGTGCCGCCCCAGGGGGGAATGAGCAGTTCTTC

D: NA
J: TRBJ1-2
length: 15
V: TRBV5-4
size: NA
CDR3: CASSSLQGSEAGYTF
DNA: TGTGCCAGCAGCTCCCTCCAGGGATCCGAGGCCGGCTACACCTTC

D: NA
J: TRBJ2-2
length: 14
V: TRBV12-5
size: NA
CDR3: CASGLVLYTGELFF
DNA: TGTGCTAGTGGTTTGGTACTATACACCGGGGAGCTGTTTTTT

D: NA
J: TRBJ1-1
length: 11
V: TRBV11-2
size: once
CDR3: CASSFTHGAFF
DNA: TGTGCCAGCAGTTTTACCCACGGAGCTTTCTTT

D: NA
J: TRBJ2-5
length: 13
V: TRBV12-5
size: NA
CDR3: CASGPRGPETQYF
DNA: TGTGCTAGTGGACCCCGTGGGCCGGAGACCCAGTACTTC

D: TRBD1
J: TRBJ1-6
length: 15
V: TRBV6-6
size: NA
CDR3: CASSSQGRNNSPLHF
DNA: TGTGCCAGCAGTTCACAGGGGAGGAATAATTCACCCCTCCACTTT